This is a list of T cell receptor beta chains from one sample in a study of T and B cells in COVID-19 patients. TCRdb ran MiXCR on the multiplex PCR reads and lists one entry per CDR3 protein. The sample yields approximately 11,000 distinct CDR3 sequences, around a third seen once. Specimen: blood. The source is a human donor with active COVID-19. Each CDR3 is given with its conserved first and last residue. A D gene is named only where the DNA matches it firmly. Clone size, where shown, is once, few, many, or a class for clones that have expanded.

CDR3nt: TGTGCCAGCAGCCCGGACAGGCTCTATGGCTACACCTTC
CDR3aa: CASSPDRLYGYTF
j_gene: TRBJ1-2
v_gene: TRBV7-9
abundance: few
d_gene: TRBD1

CDR3nt: TGTGCCAGCAGTCGTACAGGGTACACTGAAGCTTTCTTT
CDR3aa: CASSRTGYTEAFF
j_gene: TRBJ1-1
v_gene: TRBV12-3/TRBV12-4
abundance: NA
d_gene: NA

CDR3nt: TGCAGCGTTGATGGCCAGGGGATCGGGGAGCTGTTTTTT
CDR3aa: CSVDGQGIGELFF
j_gene: TRBJ2-2
v_gene: TRBV29-1
abundance: large
d_gene: NA

CDR3nt: TGCAGCGGGGAACAGGGTCCCCCGAACACTGAAGCTTTCTTT
CDR3aa: CSGEQGPPNTEAFF
j_gene: TRBJ1-1
v_gene: TRBV29-1
abundance: NA
d_gene: NA

CDR3nt: TGTGCCAGCAGCTTAGGCGACAGGGGAAGCACAGATACGCAGTATTTT
CDR3aa: CASSLGDRGSTDTQYF
j_gene: TRBJ2-3
v_gene: TRBV11-1
abundance: NA
d_gene: TRBD1

CDR3nt: TGTGCCAGCAGTTTCTCATTAGCGGGGAACCAAGAGACCCAGTACTTC
CDR3aa: CASSFSLAGNQETQYF
j_gene: TRBJ2-5
v_gene: TRBV12-3/TRBV12-4
abundance: few
d_gene: TRBD2

CDR3nt: TGTGCCATCAGTGACGGCGGGGGATCGGGGGAGCAGTTCTTC
CDR3aa: CAISDGGGSGEQFF
j_gene: TRBJ2-1
v_gene: TRBV6-1
abundance: NA
d_gene: TRBD2

CDR3nt: TGTGCCTGGAGGGCCCTGGCGGGGGAGTCTGAGACCCAGTACTTC
CDR3aa: CAWRALAGESETQYF
j_gene: TRBJ2-5
v_gene: TRBV30
abundance: NA
d_gene: TRBD2

CDR3nt: TGTGCCACCAGTCCAACTCGGACTTTGAGGGCCGGGGAGCTGTTTTTT
CDR3aa: CATSPTRTLRAGELFF
j_gene: TRBJ2-2
v_gene: TRBV24-1
abundance: few
d_gene: NA

CDR3nt: TGTGCCTGGAGTGCCCAGGGAGCGGAGACCCAGTACTTC
CDR3aa: CAWSAQGAETQYF
j_gene: TRBJ2-5
v_gene: TRBV30
abundance: medium-sized
d_gene: NA

CDR3nt: TGCAGTGCTAGTCGGGGGCTGAACAATGAGCAGTTCTTC
CDR3aa: CSASRGLNNEQFF
j_gene: TRBJ2-1
v_gene: TRBV20-1
abundance: few
d_gene: NA

CDR3nt: TGTGCCAGCAGTCCCCAGCGGACGAACACCGGGGAGCTGTTTTTT
CDR3aa: CASSPQRTNTGELFF
j_gene: TRBJ2-2
v_gene: TRBV6-5
abundance: few
d_gene: NA

CDR3nt: TGCAGCGTTGAATCCGGGGGTGGGGCCTACGAGCAGTACTTC
CDR3aa: CSVESGGGAYEQYF
j_gene: TRBJ2-7
v_gene: TRBV29-1
abundance: medium-sized
d_gene: NA

CDR3nt: TGTGCCAGCCAGGGCTCTACTGGATCCTACAATGAGCAGTTCTTC
CDR3aa: CASQGSTGSYNEQFF
j_gene: TRBJ2-1
v_gene: TRBV12-3/TRBV12-4
abundance: NA
d_gene: NA

CDR3nt: TGTGCCAGCAGTGAACGGGGAGGTGGGACCTACAATGAGCAGTTCTTC
CDR3aa: CASSERGGGTYNEQFF
j_gene: TRBJ2-1
v_gene: TRBV12-3/TRBV12-4
abundance: few
d_gene: NA

CDR3nt: TGTGCCAGCAGCCCGAGTCAACGGGGCTACACCTTC
CDR3aa: CASSPSQRGYTF
j_gene: TRBJ1-2
v_gene: TRBV11-1
abundance: medium-sized
d_gene: NA

CDR3nt: TGTGCCAGCAGTGAACTGACAACCCTTACCTACGAGCAGTACTTC
CDR3aa: CASSELTTLTYEQYF
j_gene: TRBJ2-7
v_gene: TRBV12-3/TRBV12-4
abundance: few
d_gene: NA

CDR3nt: TGTGCCAGCTCACCACCAAGCCCCACAGGTTATGGCTACACCTTC
CDR3aa: CASSPPSPTGYGYTF
j_gene: TRBJ1-2
v_gene: TRBV18
abundance: few
d_gene: NA

CDR3nt: TGTGCCAGCAGCTTAGAACTTAATGAAAAACTGTTTTTT
CDR3aa: CASSLELNEKLFF
j_gene: TRBJ1-4
v_gene: TRBV7-2
abundance: NA
d_gene: NA

CDR3nt: TGTGCCAGCAAGGGACAGGGTATGGGCGAGCAGTACTTC
CDR3aa: CASKGQGMGEQYF
j_gene: TRBJ2-7
v_gene: TRBV6-1
abundance: few
d_gene: TRBD1

CDR3nt: TGTGCCAGTAGTATGAATCAGGGCGGAAGCTCCTATAATTCACCCCTCCACTTT
CDR3aa: CASSMNQGGSSYNSPLHF
j_gene: TRBJ1-6
v_gene: TRBV19
abundance: NA
d_gene: NA

CDR3nt: TGTGCCACCAGCAGAGACGCAGACCTATTTGAAGCTTTCTTT
CDR3aa: CATSRDADLFEAFF
j_gene: TRBJ1-1
v_gene: TRBV15
abundance: few
d_gene: NA

CDR3nt: TGTGCCAGCAGCTTAGAGCCTTTGAGGGAGACCCAGTACTTC
CDR3aa: CASSLEPLRETQYF
j_gene: TRBJ2-5
v_gene: TRBV7-6
abundance: NA
d_gene: NA

CDR3nt: TGTGCCAGCAGCCAAATAGGCGCTGGGGCCAACGTCCTGACTTTC
CDR3aa: CASSQIGAGANVLTF
j_gene: TRBJ2-6
v_gene: TRBV12-3/TRBV12-4
abundance: medium-sized
d_gene: NA

CDR3nt: TGTGCCAGCAGCTTGGAGGGCGCGGGGCGATACACCGGGGGGGCGGTGCAAGAGACCCAGTACTTC
CDR3aa: CASSLEGAGRYTGGAVQETQYF
j_gene: TRBJ2-5
v_gene: TRBV5-6
abundance: NA
d_gene: TRBD2

CDR3nt: TGCAGTGCTAGAGATACCTCAGGGGACGGGGAGACCCAGTACTTC
CDR3aa: CSARDTSGDGETQYF
j_gene: TRBJ2-5
v_gene: TRBV20-1
abundance: NA
d_gene: NA

CDR3nt: TGTGCCAGCTCACCACCCGGGACAGGGGGGAACGAGCAGTACTTC
CDR3aa: CASSPPGTGGNEQYF
j_gene: TRBJ2-7
v_gene: TRBV18
abundance: NA
d_gene: TRBD1

CDR3nt: TGTGCCAGCAGCTCCTGGACAGGGGAGCTGTTTTTT
CDR3aa: CASSSWTGELFF
j_gene: TRBJ2-2
v_gene: TRBV7-6
abundance: NA
d_gene: NA

CDR3nt: TGCAGCGTTGGGGCCACCGGGACAGTTTACAATGAGCAGTTCTTC
CDR3aa: CSVGATGTVYNEQFF
j_gene: TRBJ2-1
v_gene: TRBV29-1
abundance: NA
d_gene: TRBD1

CDR3nt: TGTGCCAGCAACTCGCTAGGGGGCTATACGCAGTATTTT
CDR3aa: CASNSLGGYTQYF
j_gene: TRBJ2-3
v_gene: TRBV14
abundance: NA
d_gene: TRBD1

CDR3nt: TGTGCCAGCAGACCGTCCGGACGGAGGGCGAACACTGAAGCTTTCTTT
CDR3aa: CASRPSGRRANTEAFF
j_gene: TRBJ1-1
v_gene: TRBV6-2/TRBV6-3
abundance: few
d_gene: NA

CDR3nt: TGTGCCAGCAGTACCGGAGGGGGCCTCCACTTT
CDR3aa: CASSTGGGLHF
j_gene: TRBJ1-6
v_gene: TRBV6-5
abundance: few
d_gene: NA

CDR3nt: TGTGCCAGCAGCTTAACGAACACCGGGGAGCTGTTTTTT
CDR3aa: CASSLTNTGELFF
j_gene: TRBJ2-2
v_gene: TRBV5-4
abundance: NA
d_gene: NA

CDR3nt: TGTGCCAGCAGGGTCACAGATACGCAGTATTTT
CDR3aa: CASRVTDTQYF
j_gene: TRBJ2-3
v_gene: TRBV7-2
abundance: few
d_gene: NA

CDR3nt: TGTGCCATCAGTGACAGCGGCCCCTCAGCCTACAATGAGCAGTTCTTC
CDR3aa: CAISDSGPSAYNEQFF
j_gene: TRBJ2-1
v_gene: TRBV10-3
abundance: NA
d_gene: NA

CDR3nt: TGTGCCAGCAGTTTCGACAGGGGGCCGCAAGAGACCCAGTACTTC
CDR3aa: CASSFDRGPQETQYF
j_gene: TRBJ2-5
v_gene: TRBV12-3/TRBV12-4
abundance: medium-sized
d_gene: TRBD1

CDR3nt: TGTGCCAGCAGCCCCTGGGACGGCACTGAAGCTTTCTTT
CDR3aa: CASSPWDGTEAFF
j_gene: TRBJ1-1
v_gene: TRBV7-2
abundance: NA
d_gene: NA

CDR3nt: TGCAGTGCTAGAGGAACCGGGACAGGGGACACTGAAGCTTTCTTT
CDR3aa: CSARGTGTGDTEAFF
j_gene: TRBJ1-1
v_gene: TRBV20-1
abundance: NA
d_gene: TRBD1

CDR3nt: TGTGCCAGCAGCTTAGAAGTGACAGCTTCTGGAAACACCATATATTTT
CDR3aa: CASSLEVTASGNTIYF
j_gene: TRBJ1-3
v_gene: TRBV7-2
abundance: NA
d_gene: NA

CDR3nt: TGTGCCAGTAGTGCACCCGGCTCCAGGGGTGAAGCTTTCTTT
CDR3aa: CASSAPGSRGEAFF
j_gene: TRBJ1-1
v_gene: TRBV19
abundance: few
d_gene: NA

CDR3nt: TGTGCCAGCAGCTTAGAGGGGGACTCTTACGAGCAGTACTTC
CDR3aa: CASSLEGDSYEQYF
j_gene: TRBJ2-7
v_gene: TRBV13
abundance: few
d_gene: NA

CDR3nt: TGTGCCAGCAGTTTCGGCTTAAACAATGAGCAGTTCTTC
CDR3aa: CASSFGLNNEQFF
j_gene: TRBJ2-1
v_gene: TRBV27
abundance: medium-sized
d_gene: NA

CDR3nt: TGTGCCAGCACACAAGGAGGTTGGGGGGGGAATGAGCAGTTCTTC
CDR3aa: CASTQGGWGGNEQFF
j_gene: TRBJ2-1
v_gene: TRBV6-2/TRBV6-3
abundance: few
d_gene: TRBD2

CDR3nt: TGTGCCAGCAGCCTCCGGACAGGCCGCCCCATGGCCCAGTACTTC
CDR3aa: CASSLRTGRPMAQYF
j_gene: TRBJ2-5
v_gene: TRBV5-6
abundance: medium-sized
d_gene: TRBD1

CDR3nt: TGTGCCAGCAGCTCGCAGGGGCGGATTTCAGGAAACACCATATATTTT
CDR3aa: CASSSQGRISGNTIYF
j_gene: TRBJ1-3
v_gene: TRBV5-6
abundance: NA
d_gene: NA

CDR3nt: TGTGCCAGCAGTTACTCGAATTCAGGGACGGATTCACCCCTCCACTTT
CDR3aa: CASSYSNSGTDSPLHF
j_gene: TRBJ1-6
v_gene: TRBV11-1
abundance: few
d_gene: NA

CDR3nt: TGTGCCAGTAGTAGGGGTCAGCGGGGGGGGCCAGATACGCAGTATTTT
CDR3aa: CASSRGQRGGPDTQYF
j_gene: TRBJ2-3
v_gene: TRBV19
abundance: medium-sized
d_gene: TRBD2

CDR3nt: TGTGCCACCAGTGATCCCGGGACAGGGGCGACCGGGGAGCTGTTTTTT
CDR3aa: CATSDPGTGATGELFF
j_gene: TRBJ2-2
v_gene: TRBV24-1
abundance: medium-sized
d_gene: TRBD1

CDR3nt: TGTGCCAGCAGTGCCAGGACAGGGGGAAACACCGGGGAGCTGTTTTTT
CDR3aa: CASSARTGGNTGELFF
j_gene: TRBJ2-2
v_gene: TRBV6-1
abundance: few
d_gene: TRBD1

CDR3nt: TGTGCCAGCAGCATGCGGACTAGCGGAAGCACAGATACGCAGTATTTT
CDR3aa: CASSMRTSGSTDTQYF
j_gene: TRBJ2-3
v_gene: TRBV4-2
abundance: NA
d_gene: TRBD2

CDR3nt: TGTGCCAGTAGTATATCTGGGGGCCTCGTCGCTTTCTTT
CDR3aa: CASSISGGLVAFF
j_gene: TRBJ1-1
v_gene: TRBV19
abundance: few
d_gene: NA

CDR3nt: TGTGCCTCTCGAGGGGGGGGGAGCACTGAAGCTTTCTTT
CDR3aa: CASRGGGSTEAFF
j_gene: TRBJ1-1
v_gene: TRBV6-5
abundance: few
d_gene: NA

CDR3nt: TGCGCCAGCACCGAACTCCAGATGAACACTGAAGCTTTCTTT
CDR3aa: CASTELQMNTEAFF
j_gene: TRBJ1-1
v_gene: TRBV5-1
abundance: NA
d_gene: NA

CDR3nt: TGCGCCAGCAGCCAAGAATGGGGGACGCAATACTACGAGCAGTACTTC
CDR3aa: CASSQEWGTQYYEQYF
j_gene: TRBJ2-7
v_gene: TRBV4-2
abundance: few
d_gene: NA

CDR3nt: TGCAGTGCTAGACTCAGCCTCTACAGGGATGTTATGAACACTGAAGCTTTCTTT
CDR3aa: CSARLSLYRDVMNTEAFF
j_gene: TRBJ1-1
v_gene: TRBV20-1
abundance: NA
d_gene: NA

CDR3nt: TGTGCCTGGAGTACACCGGCTCTCCAAGAGACCCAGTACTTC
CDR3aa: CAWSTPALQETQYF
j_gene: TRBJ2-5
v_gene: TRBV30
abundance: few
d_gene: NA

CDR3nt: TGTGCCAGCAGCTTTATCAGACAGAATTCACCCCTCCACTTT
CDR3aa: CASSFIRQNSPLHF
j_gene: TRBJ1-6
v_gene: TRBV11-1
abundance: NA
d_gene: NA

CDR3nt: TGTGCCAGCAGTTACTGGGGCCGTCAAGAGACCCAGTACTTC
CDR3aa: CASSYWGRQETQYF
j_gene: TRBJ2-5
v_gene: TRBV6-2/TRBV6-3
abundance: NA
d_gene: NA